Ten or more counts support the clone carrying this T cell receptor (beta chain). Time point defined: newly diagnosed GD, antithyroid drugs for less than 3 months. The TCR library was made from RNA that had been extracted from PBMCs in TRIzol. This sample stems from a study of regulatory T cells in long-lasting Graves disease. The CDR3 loop spans 17 amino acids. J was trimmed by 9 bases and V by 6 bases; bases with no gene match: 18. Construction of TCR beta libraries relied on iRepertoire HTBI primers and on Arm-PCR targeting CDR3 regions. TCRdb ran MiXCR on the multiplex PCR reads and lists one entry per CDR3 protein. The table records more than 300,000 distinct CDR3 sequences, approximately 12% of them present only once. The same sample was also used in a study of T cells in Graves' hyperthyroidism and ophthalmopathy.

The chain employs TRBV12-3 or TRBV12-4 and TRBJ2-4, with 9 bases identical to TRBD1. The source material was peripheral blood mononuclear cells (PBMCs), sampled at new diagnosis, from a patient treated with antithyroid drugs. The clonotype was recovered from a woman under 30 with Graves disease. Here the CDR3 DNA reads TGTGCCAGCAGGCTCGGGACAGGGTCGCCTCGAGGCGCCATTCAGTACTTC. Translated, it gives CASRLGTGSPRGAIQYF.